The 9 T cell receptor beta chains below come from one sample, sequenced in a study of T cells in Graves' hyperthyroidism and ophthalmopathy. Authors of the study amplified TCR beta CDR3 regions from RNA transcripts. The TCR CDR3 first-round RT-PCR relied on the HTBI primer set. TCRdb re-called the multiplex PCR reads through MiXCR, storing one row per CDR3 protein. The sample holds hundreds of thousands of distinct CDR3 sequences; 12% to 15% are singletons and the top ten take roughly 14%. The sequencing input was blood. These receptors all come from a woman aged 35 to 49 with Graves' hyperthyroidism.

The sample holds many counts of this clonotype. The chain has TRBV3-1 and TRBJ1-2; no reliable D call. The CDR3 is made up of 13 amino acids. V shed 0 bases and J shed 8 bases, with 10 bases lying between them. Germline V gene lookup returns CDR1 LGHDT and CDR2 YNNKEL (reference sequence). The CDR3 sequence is CASSQEGSGGYTF. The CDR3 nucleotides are TGTGCCAGCAGCCAAGAAGGCAGTGGAGGCTACACCTTC. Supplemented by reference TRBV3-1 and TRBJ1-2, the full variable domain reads DTAVSQTPKYLVTQMGNDKSIKCEQNLGHDTMYWYKQDSKKFLKIMFSYNNKELIINETVPNRFSPKSPDKAHLNLHINSLELGDSAVYFCASSQEGSGGYTFGSGTRLTVV.

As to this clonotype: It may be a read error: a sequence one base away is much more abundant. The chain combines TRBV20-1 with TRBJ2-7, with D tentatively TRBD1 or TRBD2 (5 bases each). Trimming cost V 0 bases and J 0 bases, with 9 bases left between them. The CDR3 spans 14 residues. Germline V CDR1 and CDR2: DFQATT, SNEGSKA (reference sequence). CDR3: CSAREAGSSYEQYF. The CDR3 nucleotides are TGCAGTGCTAGAGAAGCAGGGAGCTCCTACGAGCAGTACTTC.

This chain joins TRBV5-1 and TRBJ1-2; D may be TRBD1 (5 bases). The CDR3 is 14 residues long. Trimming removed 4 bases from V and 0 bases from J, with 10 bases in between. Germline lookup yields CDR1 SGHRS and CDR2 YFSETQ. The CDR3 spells CASSADTSNYGYTF. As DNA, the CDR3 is TGCGCCAGCAGCGCGGACACTTCTAACTATGGCTACACCTTC.

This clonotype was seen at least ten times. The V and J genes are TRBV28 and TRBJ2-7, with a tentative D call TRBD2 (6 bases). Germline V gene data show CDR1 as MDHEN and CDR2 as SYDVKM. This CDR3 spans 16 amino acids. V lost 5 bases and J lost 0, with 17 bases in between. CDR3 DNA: TGTGCCAGCAGTAGCGTAGGCGGAGGGAGCTCCTACGAGCAGTACTTC. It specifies CASSSVGGGSSYEQYF. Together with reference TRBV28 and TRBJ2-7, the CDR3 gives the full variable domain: DVKVTQSSRYLVKRTGEKVFLECVQDMDHENMFWYRQDPGLGLRLIYFSYDVKMKEKGDIPEGYSVSREKKERFSLILESASTNQTSMYLCASSSVGGGSSYEQYFGPGTRLTVT.

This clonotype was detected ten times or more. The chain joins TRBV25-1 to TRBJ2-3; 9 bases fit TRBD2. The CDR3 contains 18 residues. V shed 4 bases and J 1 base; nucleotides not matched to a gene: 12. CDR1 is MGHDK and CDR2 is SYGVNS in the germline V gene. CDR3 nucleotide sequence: TGTGCCAGCAGTGGGGGGACCATAGCGGGAGTCGGCACAGATACGCAGTATTTT. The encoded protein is CASSGGTIAGVGTDTQYF.

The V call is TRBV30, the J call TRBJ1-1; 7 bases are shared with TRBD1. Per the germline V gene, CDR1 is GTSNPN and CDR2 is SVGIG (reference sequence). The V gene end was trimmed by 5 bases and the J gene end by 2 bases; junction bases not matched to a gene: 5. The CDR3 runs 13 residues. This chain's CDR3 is CAWRDRGNTEAFF. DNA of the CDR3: TGTGCCTGGCGGGACAGAGGTAACACTGAAGCTTTCTTT.

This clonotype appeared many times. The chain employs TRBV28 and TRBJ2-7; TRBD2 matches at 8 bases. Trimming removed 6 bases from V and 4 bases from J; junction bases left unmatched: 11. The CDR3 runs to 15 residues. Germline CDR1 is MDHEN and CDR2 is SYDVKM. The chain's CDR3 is CASRESGRGGYEQYF. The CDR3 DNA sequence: TGTGCCAGCAGGGAGAGCGGGAGAGGGGGATACGAGCAGTACTTC.

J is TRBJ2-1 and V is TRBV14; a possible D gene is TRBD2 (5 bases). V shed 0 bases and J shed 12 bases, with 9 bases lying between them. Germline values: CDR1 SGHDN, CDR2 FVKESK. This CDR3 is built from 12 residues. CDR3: CASSQDPGRQFF. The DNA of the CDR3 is TGTGCCAGCAGCCAAGATCCGGGAAGGCAGTTCTTC.

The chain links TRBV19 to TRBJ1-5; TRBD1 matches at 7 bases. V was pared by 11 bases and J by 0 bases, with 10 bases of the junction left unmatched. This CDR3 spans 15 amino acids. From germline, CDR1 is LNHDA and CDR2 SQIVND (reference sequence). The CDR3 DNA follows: TGTGCCTCCCGGGACAGCCTATATAGCAATCAGCCCCAGCATTTT. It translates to CASRDSLYSNQPQHF.